The text below deals with one T cell receptor beta chain. Antigen unknown. This specimen comes from a study of T cell repertoires in cytomegalovirus infection. Turning to the study itself: Both recently identified HLA-C-restricted and well-studied HLA-B-restricted CMV epitopes were used in the study. Study results and limitations: Individuals carrying CMV plus the relevant HLA were identified by cumulative frequency of public TCR beta families.

TCRdb reprocessed the reads with MiXCR, giving one entry per CDR3 protein. The table lists 650,000 to 900,000 distinct CDR3 sequences, approximately 29% of them singletons. The CDR3 contains 13 residues. Germline V lookup: CDR1 LNHDA, CDR2 SQIVND (reference sequence). The V gene lost 7 bases and the J gene lost 4 bases, with 11 bases spanning the gap. The TCR comes from a human donor in good health (CMV status not recorded). Some clones in this sample may be carry-over from other donors' samples. The chain couples TRBV19 to TRBJ1-5; D gene unclear. Material: cultured CD8+ T cells from PBMCs, obtained from culture after CMV antigen stimulation. DNA for the CDR3: TGTGCCAGTACCGAGGCCTGGAATCAGCCCCAGCATTTT. Translating gives CASTEAWNQPQHF.